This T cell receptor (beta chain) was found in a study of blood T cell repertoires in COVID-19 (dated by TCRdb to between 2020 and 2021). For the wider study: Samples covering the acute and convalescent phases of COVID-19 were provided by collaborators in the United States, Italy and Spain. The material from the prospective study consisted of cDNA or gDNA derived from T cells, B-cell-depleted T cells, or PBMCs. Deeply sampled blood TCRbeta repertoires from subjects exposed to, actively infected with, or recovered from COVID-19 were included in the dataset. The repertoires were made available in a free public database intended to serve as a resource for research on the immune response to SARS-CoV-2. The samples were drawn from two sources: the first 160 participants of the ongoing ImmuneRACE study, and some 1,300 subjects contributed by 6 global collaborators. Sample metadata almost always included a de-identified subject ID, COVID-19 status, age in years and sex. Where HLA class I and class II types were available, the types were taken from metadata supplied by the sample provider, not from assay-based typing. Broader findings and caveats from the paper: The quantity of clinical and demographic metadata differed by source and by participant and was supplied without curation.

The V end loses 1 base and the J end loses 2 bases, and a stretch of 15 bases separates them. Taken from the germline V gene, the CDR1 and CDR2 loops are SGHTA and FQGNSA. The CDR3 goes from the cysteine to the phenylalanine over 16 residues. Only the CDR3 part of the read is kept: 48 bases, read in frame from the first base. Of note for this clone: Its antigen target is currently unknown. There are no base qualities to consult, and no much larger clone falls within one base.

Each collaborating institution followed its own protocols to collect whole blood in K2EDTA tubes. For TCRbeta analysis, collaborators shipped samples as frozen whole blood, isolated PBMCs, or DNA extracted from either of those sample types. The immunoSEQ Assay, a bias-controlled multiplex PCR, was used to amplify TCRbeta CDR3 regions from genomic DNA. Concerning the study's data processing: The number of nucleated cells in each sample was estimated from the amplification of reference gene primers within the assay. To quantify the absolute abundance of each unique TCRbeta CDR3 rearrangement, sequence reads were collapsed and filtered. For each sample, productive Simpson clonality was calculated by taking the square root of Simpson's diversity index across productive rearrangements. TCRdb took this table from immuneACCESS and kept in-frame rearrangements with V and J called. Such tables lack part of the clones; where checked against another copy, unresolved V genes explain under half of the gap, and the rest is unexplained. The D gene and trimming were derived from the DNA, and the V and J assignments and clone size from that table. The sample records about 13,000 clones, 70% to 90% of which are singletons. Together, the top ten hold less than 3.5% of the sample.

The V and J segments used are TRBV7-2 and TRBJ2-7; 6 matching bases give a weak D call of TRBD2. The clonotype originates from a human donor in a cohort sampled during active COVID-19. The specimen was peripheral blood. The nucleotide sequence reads TGTGCCAGCAGCTTAGGGGGAGGAGGGGCCGCCTACGAGCAGTACTTC. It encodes CASSLGGGGAAYEQYF.